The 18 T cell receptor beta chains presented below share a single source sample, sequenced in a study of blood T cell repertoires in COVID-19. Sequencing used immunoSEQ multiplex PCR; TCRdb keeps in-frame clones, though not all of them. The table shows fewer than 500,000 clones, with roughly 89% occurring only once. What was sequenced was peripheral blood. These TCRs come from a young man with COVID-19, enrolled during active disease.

CDR3 in amino acids: CASSPSFNSPLHF. CDR3 in DNA: TGTGCCAGCAGTCCCAGTTTCAATTCACCCCTCCACTTT. The chain couples TRBV27 to TRBJ1-6; D not resolved. Trimming left V 5 bases short and J 7 bases short, with 9 bases between. In germline, CDR1 is MNHEY, CDR2 SMNVEV (reference sequence). The CDR3 consists of 13 residues.

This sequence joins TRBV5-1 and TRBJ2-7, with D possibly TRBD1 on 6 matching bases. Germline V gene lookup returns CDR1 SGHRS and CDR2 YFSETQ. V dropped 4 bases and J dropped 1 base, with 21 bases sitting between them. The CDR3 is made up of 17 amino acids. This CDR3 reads CASSPDGGYVSSYEQYF. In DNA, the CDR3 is TGCGCCAGCAGCCCGGATGGGGGCTATGTCTCTTCCTACGAGCAGTACTTC.

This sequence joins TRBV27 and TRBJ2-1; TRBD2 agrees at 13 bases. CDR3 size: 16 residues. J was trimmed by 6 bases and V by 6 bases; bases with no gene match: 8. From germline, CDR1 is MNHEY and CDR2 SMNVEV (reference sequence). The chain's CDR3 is CASSFSGLAGANEQFF. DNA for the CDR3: TGTGCCAGCAGCTTCTCCGGACTAGCGGGAGCCAATGAGCAGTTCTTC.

The CDR3 region is CASSKTRREGRFTYNEQFF. DNA for the CDR3: TGTGCCAGCAGCAAAACAAGGCGGGAGGGCCGTTTTACCTACAATGAGCAGTTCTTC. This sequence joins TRBV21-1 and TRBJ2-1; the D call of TRBD2 is as the table states it, not checked on the DNA. TRBV21-1 is a pseudogene. This CDR3 is 19 amino acids long.

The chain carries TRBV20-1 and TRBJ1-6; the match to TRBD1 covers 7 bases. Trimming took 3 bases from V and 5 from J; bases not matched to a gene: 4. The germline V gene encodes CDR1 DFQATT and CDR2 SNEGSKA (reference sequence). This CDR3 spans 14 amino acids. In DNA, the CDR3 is TGCAGTGCTAGTCTCGACAGGGATAATTCACCCCTCCACTTT. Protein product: CSASLDRDNSPLHF.

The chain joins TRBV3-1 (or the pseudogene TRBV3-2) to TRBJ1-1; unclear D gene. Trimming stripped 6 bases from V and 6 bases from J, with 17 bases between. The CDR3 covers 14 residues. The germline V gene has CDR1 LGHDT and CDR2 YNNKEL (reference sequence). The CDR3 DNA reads TGTGCCAGCAGTAAAATACCGGAGGGTGCTGAAGCTTTCTTT. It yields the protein CASSKIPEGAEAFF.

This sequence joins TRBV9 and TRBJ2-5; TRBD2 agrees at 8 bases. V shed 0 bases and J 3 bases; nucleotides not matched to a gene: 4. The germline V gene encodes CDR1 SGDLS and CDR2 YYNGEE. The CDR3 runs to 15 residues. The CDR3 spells CASSVAGGQKETQYF. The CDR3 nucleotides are TGTGCCAGCAGCGTAGCGGGGGGGCAAAAAGAGACCCAGTACTTC.

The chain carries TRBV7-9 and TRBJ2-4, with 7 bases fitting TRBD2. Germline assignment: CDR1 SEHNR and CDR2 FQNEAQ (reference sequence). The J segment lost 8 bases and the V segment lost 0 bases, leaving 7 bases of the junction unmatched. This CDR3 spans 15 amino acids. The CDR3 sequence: CASSLAGQRGDIQYF. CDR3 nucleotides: TGTGCCAGCAGCTTAGCGGGGCAACGGGGGGACATTCAGTACTTC.

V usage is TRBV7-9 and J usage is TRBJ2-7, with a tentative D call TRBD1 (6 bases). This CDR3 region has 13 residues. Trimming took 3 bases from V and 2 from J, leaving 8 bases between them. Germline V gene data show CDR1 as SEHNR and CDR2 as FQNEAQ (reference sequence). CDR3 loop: CASSLKGAYEQYF. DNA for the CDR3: TGTGCCAGCAGCTTGAAGGGGGCCTACGAGCAGTACTTC.

The CDR3 loop reads CASSQGLAPIEQYF. The CDR3 DNA sequence: TGTGCCAGCAGCCAAGGACTCGCCCCTATCGAGCAGTACTTC. The genes are TRBV6-1 and TRBJ2-7; tentatively, D is TRBD2 (5 bases). Trimming left V 6 bases short and J 6 bases short, with 18 bases between. Germline values: CDR1 MNHNS, CDR2 SASEGT. The CDR3 is 14 amino acids.

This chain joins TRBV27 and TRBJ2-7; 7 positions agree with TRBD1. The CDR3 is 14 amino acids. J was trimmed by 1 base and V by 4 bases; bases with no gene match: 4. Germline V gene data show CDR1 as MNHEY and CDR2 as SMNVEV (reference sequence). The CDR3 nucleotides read TGTGCCAGCAGTTGGTCAGGGGGTTCCTACGAGCAGTACTTC. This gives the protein CASSWSGGSYEQYF.

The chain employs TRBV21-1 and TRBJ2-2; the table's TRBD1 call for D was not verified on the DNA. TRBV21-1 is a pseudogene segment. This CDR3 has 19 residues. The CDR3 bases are TGTGCCAGCAGCTCTTCCTCTTTCGTACTGCGGCAGGGGACCGGGGAGCTGTTTTTT. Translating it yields CASSSSSFVLRQGTGELFF.

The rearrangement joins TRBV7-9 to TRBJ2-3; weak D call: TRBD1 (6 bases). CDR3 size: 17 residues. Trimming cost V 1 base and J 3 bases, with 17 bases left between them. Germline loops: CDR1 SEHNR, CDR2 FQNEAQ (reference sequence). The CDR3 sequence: CASSLGTQGRGTDTQYF. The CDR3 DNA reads TGTGCCAGCAGCTTAGGAACCCAGGGCAGGGGTACAGATACGCAGTATTTT. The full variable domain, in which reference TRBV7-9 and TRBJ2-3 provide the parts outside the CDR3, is DTGVSQNPRHKITKRGQNVTFRCDPISEHNRLYWYRQTLGQGPEFLTYFQNEAQLEKSRLLSDRFSAERPKGSFSTLEIQRTEQGDSAMYLCASSLGTQGRGTDTQYFGPGTRLTVL.

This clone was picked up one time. The CDR3 loop is CASRLAQETQYF. In DNA form, the CDR3 reads TGTGCCAGCAGACTAGCCCAAGAGACCCAGTACTTC. This sequence joins TRBV2 and TRBJ2-5, with D maybe TRBD2 (6 bases). The CDR3 consists of 12 residues. Looked up from germline, CDR1 is SNHLY and CDR2 is FYNNEI. Deletions cut 6 bases from V and 1 base from J, with 6 bases between.

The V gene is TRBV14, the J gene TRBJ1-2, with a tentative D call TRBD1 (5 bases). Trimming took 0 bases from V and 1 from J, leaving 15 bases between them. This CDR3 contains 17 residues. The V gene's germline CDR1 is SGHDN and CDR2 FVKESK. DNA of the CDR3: TGTGCCAGCAGCCAAGATCCCACAGGCCCAGTTAACTATGGCTACACCTTC. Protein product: CASSQDPTGPVNYGYTF.

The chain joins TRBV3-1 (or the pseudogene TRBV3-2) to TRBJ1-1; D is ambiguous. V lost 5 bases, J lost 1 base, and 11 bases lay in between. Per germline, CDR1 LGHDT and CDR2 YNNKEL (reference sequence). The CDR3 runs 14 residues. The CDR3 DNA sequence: TGTGCCAGCAGCTCCCGGGAGACGAACACTGAAGCTTTCTTT. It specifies CASSSRETNTEAFF.

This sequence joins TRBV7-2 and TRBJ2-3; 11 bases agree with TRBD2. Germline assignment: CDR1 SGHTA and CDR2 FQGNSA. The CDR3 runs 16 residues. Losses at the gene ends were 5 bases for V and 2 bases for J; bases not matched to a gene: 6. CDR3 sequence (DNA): TGTGCCAGCAGCCCCAGACTAGCGGGGATCACAGATACGCAGTATTTT. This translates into CASSPRLAGITDTQYF.

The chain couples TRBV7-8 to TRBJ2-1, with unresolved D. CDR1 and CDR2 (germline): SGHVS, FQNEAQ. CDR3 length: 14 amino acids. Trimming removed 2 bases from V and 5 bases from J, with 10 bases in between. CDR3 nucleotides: TGTGCCAGCAGCTTATCTTCAGGCAACAATGAGCAGTTCTTC. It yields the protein CASSLSSGNNEQFF.